The 9 T cell receptor beta chains below come from one sample, sequenced in a study of T cells in Graves' hyperthyroidism and ophthalmopathy (dated by TCRdb to about 2019). Library generation was performed with multiplex PCR. Sequenced on an Illumina HiSeq 2000. Amplification of TCR beta CDR3 regions was carried out from RNA transcripts. For the first round of RT-PCR on the TCR CDR3, the HTBI primer set was used together with the Qiagen OneStep RT-PCR kit. TCRdb reworked the public reads: Q25 trimming with fastp, MiXCR clone assembly, productive beta chains retained. Each CDR3 protein appears once, grouped with its most common genes and DNA. Here the sample has hundreds of thousands of distinct CDR3 sequences; roughly 15% occur a single time. Jointly, the top ten make up roughly 10% of the sample. Sequencing was done on a sample of blood. The receptor set was obtained from a woman under 30 with Graves' hyperthyroidism.

This clonotype was picked up many times. The chain has TRBV13 and TRBJ2-7; D remains ambiguous. The germline CDR1 and CDR2 sequences are PRHDT and FYEKMQ (reference sequence). The CDR3 consists of 12 residues. Trimming cost V 5 bases and J 7 bases, with 12 bases left between them. In DNA, the CDR3 is TGTGCCAGCAGCCTCCGGACCTGGGAGCAGTACTTC. Protein: CASSLRTWEQYF.

In this sample, this clonotype turned up many times. The chain employs TRBV28 and TRBJ2-1; the D gene is possibly TRBD2 (5 bases). V lost 10 bases and J lost 3, with 10 bases in between. CDR1 and CDR2 (germline): MDHEN, SYDVKM. CDR3 length: 12 amino acids. The CDR3, as DNA: TGTGCCACAGACCGGGACTACAATGAGCAGTTCTTC. It translates to CATDRDYNEQFF. Full variable domain (outside the CDR3, taken from reference TRBV28 and TRBJ2-1): DVKVTQSSRYLVKRTGEKVFLECVQDMDHENMFWYRQDPGLGLRLIYFSYDVKMKEKGDIPEGYSVSREKKERFSLILESASTNQTSMYLCATDRDYNEQFFGPGTRLTVL.

This clonotype was seen ten or more times. The chain couples TRBV7-8 to TRBJ2-7; TRBD2 matches 9 bases. Losses at the gene ends were 5 bases for V and 3 bases for J; bases not matched to a gene: 11. The CDR3 contains 16 residues. Germline CDR1 and CDR2: SGHVS and FQNEAQ. The CDR3 loop reads CASSASGLAEFYEQYF. The CDR3 bases are TGTGCCAGCAGCGCCTCGGGACTAGCAGAATTCTACGAGCAGTACTTC.

This clonotype was picked up a small number of times. V gene TRBV9 combines with J gene TRBJ1-4; tentatively, D is TRBD1 (5 bases). Germline CDR1 SGDLS, CDR2 YYNGEE. The CDR3 runs 15 residues. V was clipped by 2 bases and J by 5 bases, with 13 bases between them. CDR3 nucleotide sequence: TGTGCCAGCAGCGTTACCGGGACTACGAATGAAAAACTGTTTTTT. Translated, it gives CASSVTGTTNEKLFF.

This clonotype showed up many times. The rearrangement uses TRBV7-2 and TRBJ1-3, with D possibly TRBD1 on 6 matching bases. The CDR3 extends over 15 amino acids. The V gene lost 2 bases and the J gene lost 4 bases, with 12 bases spanning the gap. CDR1 and CDR2 from the germline V gene are SGHTA and FQGNSA. The CDR3 is CASSLYGGYGNTIYF. The CDR3 nucleotides read TGTGCCAGCAGCTTATACGGGGGCTACGGAAACACCATATATTTT.

This clonotype was recorded at least ten times. V is TRBV3-1 and J is TRBJ2-1; 8 nucleotides align to TRBD2. CDR1 is LGHDT, CDR2 YNNKEL, per germline (reference sequence). The length of the CDR3 is 17 residues. J was trimmed by 7 bases and V by 0 bases; bases with no gene match: 11. The CDR3 DNA is TGTGCCAGCAGCCAAGACCGGAGCGGGAGTGGAAGGAATGAGCAGTTCTTC. Protein product: CASSQDRSGSGRNEQFF.

The chain combines TRBV10-3 with TRBJ2-1; TRBD1 agrees at 9 bases. The CDR3 is 14 residues long. V gave up 6 bases and J gave up 4 bases; unmatched junction bases: 4. Germline assignment: CDR1 ENHRY and CDR2 SYGVKD. As DNA, the CDR3 is TGTGCCATCAGCCTCGGGACAGGGTACAATGAGCAGTTCTTC. Its translation is CAISLGTGYNEQFF.

V and J are TRBV30 and TRBJ2-2; D is unresolved. The V end was cut by 1 base, the J end by 1 base, with 4 bases between. Germline CDR1 is GTSNPN and CDR2 is SVGIG (reference sequence). CDR3 length equals 13 residues. The chain's CDR3 is CAWSEQNTGELFF. The CDR3 coding sequence is TGTGCCTGGAGTGAACAGAACACCGGGGAGCTGTTTTTT.

This clonotype was counted at least ten times. V gene TRBV7-3 combines with J gene TRBJ2-3; 10 bases are shared with TRBD2. There are 15 residues in the CDR3. After removal of 6 bases from V and 4 bases from J, the junction contained 7 bases not matched to a gene. The germline V gene encodes CDR1 SGHTA and CDR2 FQGTGA. Written as DNA, the CDR3 is TGTGCCAGCAGTTCTAGCGGGAGATCCGCAGATACGCAGTATTTT. Amino acids: CASSSSGRSADTQYF.